Listed here are 17 T cell receptor beta chains from one sample, sequenced in a study of vaccination and CD4 T cells after COVID-19. As to treatment: 10-day PBMC culture with coronavirus spike peptide pools or control peptides (ViraFEST assay). Their antigens remain unidentified. Sequencing of cultured CD4+ T cell DNA used the Oncomine TCR Beta short-read assay. TCRdb recomputed calls from the PCR reads with MiXCR, one row per CDR3 protein. Here the sample spans 16,000 or so distinct CDR3 sequences, roughly four fifths being singletons. The source material was CD4+ T cells from blood, cultured in vitro, sampled after SARS-CoV-2 vaccination. The receptor set was obtained from a human donor who received a COVID-19 vaccine.

The chain employs TRBV19 and TRBJ2-5; D call uncertain. The CDR3 loop spans 12 amino acids. V gave up 0 bases and J gave up 4 bases, with 3 bases separating them. Germline V lookup: CDR1 LNHDA, CDR2 SQIVND (reference sequence). For the CDR3, the DNA is TGTGCCAGTAGTATAGATCTAGAGACCCAGTACTTC. It encodes CASSIDLETQYF.

The sample holds a few counts of this clonotype. The J gene is TRBJ1-2, the V gene TRBV14; D may be TRBD1 (5 bases). This CDR3 comprises 13 residues. V lost 4 bases to trimming and J lost 3 bases, with 9 bases between them. In germline, CDR1 is SGHDN, CDR2 FVKESK. CDR3 bases: TGTGCCAGCAGCCTCAGGGTTTACTATGGCTACACCTTC. Translating it yields CASSLRVYYGYTF.

The CDR3 loop reads CASKNGDRVWYGYTF. The CDR3 DNA is TGTGCCAGCAAAAATGGGGACAGGGTTTGGTATGGCTACACCTTC. The J gene is TRBJ1-2, the V gene TRBV6-1; the match to TRBD1 covers 9 bases. CDR1 and CDR2 from the germline V gene are MNHNS and SASEGT. This CDR3 region has 15 residues. V gave up 7 bases and J gave up 5 bases; unmatched junction bases: 11.

This sequence joins TRBV27 and TRBJ2-1, with D possibly TRBD1 on 6 matching bases. V lost 7 bases and J 9 bases, leaving 10 bases between the germline ends. Germline V CDR1 and CDR2: MNHEY, SMNVEV (reference sequence). The CDR3 loop spans 11 amino acids. The CDR3 DNA is TGTGCCAGCATTAAGGGGGTTGAGCAGTTCTTC. The encoded protein is CASIKGVEQFF.

V and J are TRBV21-1 and TRBJ1-6; TRBD1, as called in the table, went unchecked against the DNA. TRBV21-1 corresponds to a pseudogene. The CDR3 runs 14 residues. The chain's CDR3 is CASSDRYLNSPLHF. The CDR3 bases are TGTGCCAGCAGTGACAGGTATTTGAATTCACCCCTCCACTTT.

The gene calls are TRBV24-1 and TRBJ2-1; 9 nucleotides agree with TRBD1. The germline V gene has CDR1 KGHDR and CDR2 SFDVKD. After removal of 5 bases from V and 4 bases from J, the junction contained 8 bases not matched to a gene. The CDR3 length is 16 residues. CDR3 residues: CATSVPSGQGYNEQFF. The DNA of the CDR3 is TGTGCCACCAGTGTCCCCTCGGGACAGGGATACAATGAGCAGTTCTTC.

The V and J genes are TRBV12-5 and TRBJ1-1; tentative D call: TRBD1 (5 bases). Germline CDR1 reads LGHNT; CDR2 reads FRNRAP. Trimming left V 2 bases short and J 3 bases short, with 7 bases between. This CDR3 is built from 13 residues. The CDR3 sequence is CASGLKGDTEAFF. The DNA of the CDR3 is TGTGCTAGTGGTTTGAAAGGGGACACTGAAGCTTTCTTT.

This chain connects TRBV6-1 to TRBJ1-5, with D unresolved. V shed 6 bases and J shed 2 bases, with 17 bases lying between them. Germline V gene lookup returns CDR1 MNHNS and CDR2 SASEGT. This CDR3 region has 16 residues. The CDR3 DNA sequence: TGTGCCAGCAGAATCGGTACGGGGTCGGGCAATCAGCCCCAGCATTTT. Its translation is CASRIGTGSGNQPQHF.

There are a few counts of this clonotype. V is TRBV4-2 and J is TRBJ2-6, with unresolved D. The CDR3 length is 14 residues. Germline lookup yields CDR1 LGHNA and CDR2 YNFKEQ. V lost 0 bases to trimming and J lost 2 bases, with 2 bases between them. CDR3 in DNA: TGTGCCAGCAGCCAAGATCCTGGGGCCAACGTCCTGACTTTC. It yields the protein CASSQDPGANVLTF.

J is TRBJ1-1 and V is TRBV5-1, with D maybe TRBD1 (5 bases). V was trimmed by 0 bases and J by 0 bases, leaving 12 bases between them. The CDR3 extends over 16 amino acids. Germline CDR1 is SGHRS and CDR2 is YFSETQ. The DNA for the CDR3 is TGCGCCAGCAGCTTGGCCGCGGTAGGGGTGAACACTGAAGCTTTCTTT. Translation: CASSLAAVGVNTEAFF.

V and J are TRBV5-6 and TRBJ2-1; TRBD1 matches 7 bases. Per germline, CDR1 SGHDT and CDR2 YYEEEE. V shed 2 bases, J shed 7 bases, and the junction held 12 bases outside the gene matches. The CDR3 totals 16 residues. The chain's CDR3 is CASSFRGSGTANEQFF. The CDR3 nucleotides read TGTGCCAGCAGCTTCAGGGGGTCGGGGACGGCGAATGAGCAGTTCTTC.

This clonotype was counted between two and nine times. V is TRBV6-5 and J is TRBJ1-2; possible D gene TRBD1, 6 bases. This CDR3 has 14 amino acids. Germline V gene sequence: CDR1 MNHEY, CDR2 SVGAGI. The ends were cut back, 2 bases at V and 4 bases at J, with 11 bases in the middle. The CDR3 protein is CASSYRGAGYGYTF. As DNA, the CDR3 is TGTGCCAGCAGTTACCGGGGGGCGGGCTATGGCTACACCTTC.

This sequence joins TRBV20-1 and TRBJ2-5; the D gene is possibly TRBD1 (6 bases). Trimming took 4 bases from V and 5 from J, leaving 20 bases between them. CDR3 size: 15 residues. In germline, CDR1 is DFQATT, CDR2 SNEGSKA (reference sequence). CDR3 residues: CSATVGAGADETQYF. As DNA, the CDR3 is TGCAGTGCTACGGTCGGGGCAGGGGCCGATGAGACCCAGTACTTC.

The genes are TRBV19 and TRBJ1-2; D not resolved. V was pared by 6 bases and J by 8 bases, with 22 bases between. Germline loops: CDR1 LNHDA, CDR2 SQIVND (reference sequence). This CDR3 has 15 amino acids. CDR3 nucleotide sequence: TGTGCCAGTAGACCCCGACCCGACGGAACGTACGGCTACACCTTC. Amino acids: CASRPRPDGTYGYTF.

The V call is TRBV19, the J call TRBJ2-3; no clear D gene. Trimming cost V 3 bases and J 3 bases, with 10 bases left between them. Germline V gene lookup returns CDR1 LNHDA and CDR2 SQIVND (reference sequence). This CDR3 comprises 14 residues. The CDR3 DNA sequence: TGTGCCAGTAGTATCCAGGTACCGACAGATACGCAGTATTTT. Translation: CASSIQVPTDTQYF.

The DNA of the CDR3 is TGTGCCAGCAGCTTAGTGGCAGGGAGTGACACAGATACGCAGTATTTT. It codes for CASSLVAGSDTDTQYF. The chain uses TRBV7-8 and TRBJ2-3; the D gene could be TRBD1 or TRBD2 (5 bases each). V was shortened by 1 base and J by 2 bases, with 13 bases between the two germline ends. Germline V gene data show CDR1 as SGHVS and CDR2 as FQNEAQ. The CDR3 sequence is 16 residues long.

The rearrangement uses TRBV19 and TRBJ1-2; TRBD1 matches at 7 bases. The germline gives CDR1 LNHDA, CDR2 SQIVND (reference sequence). The CDR3 extends over 14 amino acids. V was pared by 3 bases and J by 7 bases, with 8 bases of the junction left unmatched. CDR3: CASSIPGGEFGYTF. Here the CDR3 DNA reads TGTGCCAGTAGTATTCCAGGGGGGGAATTTGGCTACACCTTC.